This TCR beta chain was identified in a study of T cells in Graves' hyperthyroidism and ophthalmopathy. Overall study results and limits: The model forecast ophthalmopathy, anticipating it by a median approximately 6 months before onset.

The study left out patients who had uncontrolled infection, other autoimmune disease, pregnancy or lactation. V was cut by 1 base and J by 1 base, with 7 bases left in between. Germline-derived CDR1 and CDR2 are SQVTM and ANQGSEA. This CDR3 has 13 amino acids. Amplified TCR beta CDR3 regions came from RNA transcripts. The TCR CDR3 was amplified in a first-round RT-PCR using the HTBI primer set. MiXCR was run by TCRdb on the multiplex PCR reads, yielding one entry per CDR3 protein. The sample includes about 570,000 distinct CDR3 sequences, 13% to 15% of them seen just once. This clonotype was counted ten times or more. Its antigen is currently unknown.

This TCR came from a woman between 35 and 50 years old with Graves' hyperthyroidism. The sample consisted of blood. The V and J genes are TRBV29-1 and TRBJ2-5; D gene unclear. The CDR3 here is CSVEGVRQETQYF. The CDR3 nucleotides read TGCAGCGTTGAAGGTGTACGCCAAGAGACCCAGTACTTC.